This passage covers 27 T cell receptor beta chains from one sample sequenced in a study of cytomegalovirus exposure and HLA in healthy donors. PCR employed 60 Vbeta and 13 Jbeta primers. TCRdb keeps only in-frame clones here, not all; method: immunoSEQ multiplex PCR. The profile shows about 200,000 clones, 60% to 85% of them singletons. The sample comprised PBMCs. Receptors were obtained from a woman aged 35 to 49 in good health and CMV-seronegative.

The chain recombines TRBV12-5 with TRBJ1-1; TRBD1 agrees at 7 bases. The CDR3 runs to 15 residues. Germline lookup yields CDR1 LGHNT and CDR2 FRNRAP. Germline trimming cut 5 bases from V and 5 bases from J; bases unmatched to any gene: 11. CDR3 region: CASGVPRGLRTEAFF. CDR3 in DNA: TGTGCTAGTGGTGTACCCAGGGGGTTGCGGACTGAAGCTTTCTTT.

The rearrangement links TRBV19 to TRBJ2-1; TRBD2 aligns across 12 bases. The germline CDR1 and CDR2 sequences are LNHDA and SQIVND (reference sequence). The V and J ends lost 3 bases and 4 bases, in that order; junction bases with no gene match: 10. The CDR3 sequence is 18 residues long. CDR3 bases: TGTGCCAGTAGTATCCCTCCCTCCGGGACTAGCGGGTACAATGAGCAGTTCTTC. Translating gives CASSIPPSGTSGYNEQFF.

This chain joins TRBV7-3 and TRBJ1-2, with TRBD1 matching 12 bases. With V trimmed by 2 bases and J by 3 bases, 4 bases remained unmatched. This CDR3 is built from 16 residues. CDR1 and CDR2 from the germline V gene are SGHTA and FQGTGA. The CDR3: CASSLSGTGGDYGYTF. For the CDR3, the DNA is TGTGCCAGCAGCTTATCCGGGACAGGGGGCGACTATGGCTACACCTTC.

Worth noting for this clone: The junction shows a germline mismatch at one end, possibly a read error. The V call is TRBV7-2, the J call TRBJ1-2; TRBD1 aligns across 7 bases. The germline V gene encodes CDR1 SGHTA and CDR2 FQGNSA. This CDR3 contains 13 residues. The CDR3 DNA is TGTGCCAGCAGCTTAAACAGGGGCCAGAGCAAACACTTC. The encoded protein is CASSLNRGQSKHF.

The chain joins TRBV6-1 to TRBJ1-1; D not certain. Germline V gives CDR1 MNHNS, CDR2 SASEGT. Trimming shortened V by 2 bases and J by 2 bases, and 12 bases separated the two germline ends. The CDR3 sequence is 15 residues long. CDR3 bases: TGTGCCAGCAGTGAACAGCCCGGAGGCAACACTGAAGCTTTCTTT. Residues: CASSEQPGGNTEAFF.

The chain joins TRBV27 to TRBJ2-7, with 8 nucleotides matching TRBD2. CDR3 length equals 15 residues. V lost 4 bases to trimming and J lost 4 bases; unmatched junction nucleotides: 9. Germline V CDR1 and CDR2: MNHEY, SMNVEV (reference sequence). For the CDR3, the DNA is TGTGCCAGCAGTTATTCAGGACTAGCTTTATACGAGCAGTACTTC. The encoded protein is CASSYSGLALYEQYF.

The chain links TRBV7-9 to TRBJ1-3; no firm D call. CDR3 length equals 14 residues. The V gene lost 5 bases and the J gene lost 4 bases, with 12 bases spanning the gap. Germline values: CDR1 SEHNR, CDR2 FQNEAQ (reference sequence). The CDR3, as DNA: TGTGCCAGCAGCCCATCGACAAGCGGAAACACCATATATTTT. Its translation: CASSPSTSGNTIYF.

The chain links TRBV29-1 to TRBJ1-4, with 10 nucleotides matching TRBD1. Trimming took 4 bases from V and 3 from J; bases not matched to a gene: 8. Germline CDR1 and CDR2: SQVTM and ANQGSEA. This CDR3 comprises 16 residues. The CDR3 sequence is CSVVGGQGQANEKLFF. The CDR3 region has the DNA TGCAGCGTTGTGGGGGGACAGGGGCAGGCTAATGAAAAACTGTTTTTT.

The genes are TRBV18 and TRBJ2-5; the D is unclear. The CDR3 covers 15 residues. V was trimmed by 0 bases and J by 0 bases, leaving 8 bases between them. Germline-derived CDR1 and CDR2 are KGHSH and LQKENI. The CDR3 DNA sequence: TGTGCCAGCTCACCACCAGCGAACTACCAAGAGACCCAGTACTTC. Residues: CASSPPANYQETQYF.

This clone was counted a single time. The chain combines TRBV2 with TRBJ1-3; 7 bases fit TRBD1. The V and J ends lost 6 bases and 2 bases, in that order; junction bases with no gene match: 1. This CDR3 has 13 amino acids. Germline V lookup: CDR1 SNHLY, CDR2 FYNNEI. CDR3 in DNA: TGTGCCAGCAGCGGGACAGCTGGAAACACCATATATTTT. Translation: CASSGTAGNTIYF.

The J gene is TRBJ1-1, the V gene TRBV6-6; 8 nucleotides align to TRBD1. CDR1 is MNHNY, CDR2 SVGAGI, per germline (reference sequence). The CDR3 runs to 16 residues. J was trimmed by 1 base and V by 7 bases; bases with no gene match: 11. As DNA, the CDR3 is TGTGCCAGCACCTCACCGGGCGGACAGGGGAACACTGAAGCTTTCTTT. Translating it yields CASTSPGGQGNTEAFF.

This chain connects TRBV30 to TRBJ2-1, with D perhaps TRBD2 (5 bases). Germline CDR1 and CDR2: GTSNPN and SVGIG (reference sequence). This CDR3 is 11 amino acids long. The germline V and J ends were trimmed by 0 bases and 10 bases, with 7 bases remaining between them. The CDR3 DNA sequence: TGTGCCTGGAGTGTAGGAGGAGAGCAGTTCTTC. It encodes CAWSVGGEQFF.

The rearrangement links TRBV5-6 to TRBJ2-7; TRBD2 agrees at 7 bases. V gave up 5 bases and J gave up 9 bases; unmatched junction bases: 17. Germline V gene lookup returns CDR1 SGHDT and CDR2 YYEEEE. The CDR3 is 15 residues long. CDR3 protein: CASSFAGALVSVQYV. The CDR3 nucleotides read TGTGCCAGCAGTTTTGCGGGAGCCTTGGTGAGTGTGCAGTACGTC.

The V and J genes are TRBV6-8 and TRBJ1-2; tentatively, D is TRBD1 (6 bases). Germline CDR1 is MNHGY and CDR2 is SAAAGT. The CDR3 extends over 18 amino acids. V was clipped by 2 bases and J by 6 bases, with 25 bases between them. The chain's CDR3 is CASSYISRGEGGYHGYTF. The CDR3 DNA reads TGTGCCAGCAGTTACATCTCGCGAGGGGAAGGGGGATATCATGGCTACACCTTC.

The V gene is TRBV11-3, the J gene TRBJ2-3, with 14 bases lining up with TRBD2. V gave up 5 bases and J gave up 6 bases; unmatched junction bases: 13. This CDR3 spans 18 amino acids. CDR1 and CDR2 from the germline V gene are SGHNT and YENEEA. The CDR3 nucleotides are TGTGCCAGCAGCCCCAGTGCACCCGGGACTAGCGGGAGTGATACGCAGTATTTT. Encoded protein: CASSPSAPGTSGSDTQYF. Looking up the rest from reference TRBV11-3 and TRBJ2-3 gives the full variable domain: EAGVVQSPRYKIIEKKQPVAFWCNPISGHNTLYWYLQNLGQGPELLIRYENEEAVDDSQLPKDRFSAERLKGVDSTLKIQPAELGDSAVYLCASSPSAPGTSGSDTQYFGPGTRLTVL.

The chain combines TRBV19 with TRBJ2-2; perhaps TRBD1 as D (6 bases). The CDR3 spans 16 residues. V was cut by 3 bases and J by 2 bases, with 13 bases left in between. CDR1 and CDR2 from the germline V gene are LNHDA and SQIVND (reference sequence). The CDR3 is CASSIVQGFNTGELFF. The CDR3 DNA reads TGTGCCAGTAGTATCGTACAGGGATTCAACACCGGGGAGCTGTTTTTT.

The CDR3 coding sequence is TGTGCCAGCAGTGAAGCAGGACACCGGGAGCGAGATACGCAGTATTTT. This gives the protein CASSEAGHRERDTQYF. The chain has TRBV6-4 and TRBJ2-3; maybe TRBD2 (6 bases). The CDR3 extends over 16 amino acids. The germline V and J ends were trimmed by 3 bases and 5 bases, with 18 bases remaining between them. Germline V gives CDR1 MRHNA, CDR2 SNTAGT.

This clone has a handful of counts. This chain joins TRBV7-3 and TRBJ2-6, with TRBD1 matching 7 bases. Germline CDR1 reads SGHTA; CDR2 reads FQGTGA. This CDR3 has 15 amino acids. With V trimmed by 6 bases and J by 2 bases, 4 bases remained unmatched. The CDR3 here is CASRPQGTGANVLTF. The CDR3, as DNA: TGTGCCAGCAGGCCACAGGGGACTGGGGCCAACGTCCTGACTTTC.

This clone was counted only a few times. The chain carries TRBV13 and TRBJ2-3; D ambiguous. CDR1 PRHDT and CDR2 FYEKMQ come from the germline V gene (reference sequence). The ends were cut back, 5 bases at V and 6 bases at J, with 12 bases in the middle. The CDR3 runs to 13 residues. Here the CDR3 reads CASSPLNSDTQYF. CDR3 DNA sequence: TGTGCCAGCAGCCCCCTTAATTCCGATACGCAGTATTTT.

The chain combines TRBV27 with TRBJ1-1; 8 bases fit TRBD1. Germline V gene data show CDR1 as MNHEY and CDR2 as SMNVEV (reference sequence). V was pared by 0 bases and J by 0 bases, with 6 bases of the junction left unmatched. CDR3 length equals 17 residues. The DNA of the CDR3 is TGTGCCAGCAGTTTATCCTGGGACAGGCGACTGAACACTGAAGCTTTCTTT. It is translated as CASSLSWDRRLNTEAFF.

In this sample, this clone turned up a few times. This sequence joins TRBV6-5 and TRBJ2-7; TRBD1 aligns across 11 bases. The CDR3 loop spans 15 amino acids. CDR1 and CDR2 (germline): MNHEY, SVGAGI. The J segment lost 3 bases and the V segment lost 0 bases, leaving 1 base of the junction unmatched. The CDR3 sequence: CASSYSGTGGYEQYF. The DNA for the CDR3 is TGTGCCAGCAGTTACTCCGGGACAGGGGGCTACGAGCAGTACTTC.

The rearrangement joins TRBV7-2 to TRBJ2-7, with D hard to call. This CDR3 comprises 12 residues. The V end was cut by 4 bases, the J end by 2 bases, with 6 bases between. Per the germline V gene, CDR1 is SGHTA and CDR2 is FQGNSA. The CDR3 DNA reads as TGTGCCAGCAGCTCCCAGGCCTACGAGCAGTACTTC. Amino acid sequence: CASSSQAYEQYF.

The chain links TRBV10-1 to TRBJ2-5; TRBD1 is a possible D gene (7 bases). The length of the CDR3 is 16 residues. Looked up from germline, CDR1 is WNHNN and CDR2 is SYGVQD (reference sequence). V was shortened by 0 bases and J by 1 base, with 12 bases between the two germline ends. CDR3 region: CASSESEEGAQETQYF. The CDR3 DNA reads TGCGCCAGCAGTGAGTCCGAGGAGGGGGCCCAAGAGACCCAGTACTTC.

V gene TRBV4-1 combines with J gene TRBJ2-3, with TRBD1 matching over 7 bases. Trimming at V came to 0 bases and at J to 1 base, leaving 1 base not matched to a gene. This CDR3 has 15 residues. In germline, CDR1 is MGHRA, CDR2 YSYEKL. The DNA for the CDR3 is TGCGCCAGCAGCCAAGAAGGGGGCCGCACAGATACGCAGTATTTT. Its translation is CASSQEGGRTDTQYF.

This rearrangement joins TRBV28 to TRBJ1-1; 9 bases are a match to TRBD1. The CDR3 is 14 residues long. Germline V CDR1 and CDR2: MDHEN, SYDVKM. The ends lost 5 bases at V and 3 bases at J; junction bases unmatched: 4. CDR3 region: CASSRDRVYTEAFF. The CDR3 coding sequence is TGTGCCAGCAGTAGGGACAGGGTATACACTGAAGCTTTCTTT.

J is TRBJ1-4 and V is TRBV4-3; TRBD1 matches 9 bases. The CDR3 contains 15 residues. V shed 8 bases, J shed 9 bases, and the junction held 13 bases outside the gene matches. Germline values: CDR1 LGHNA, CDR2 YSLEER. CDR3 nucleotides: TGCGCCAGCGGAAGCATTGGGACAGGGATTAAAAAACTGTTTTTT. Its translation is CASGSIGTGIKKLFF.

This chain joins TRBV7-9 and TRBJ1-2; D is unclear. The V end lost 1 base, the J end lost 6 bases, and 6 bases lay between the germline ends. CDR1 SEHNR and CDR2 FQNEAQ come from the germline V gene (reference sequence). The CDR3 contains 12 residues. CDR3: CASSLDPNGYTF. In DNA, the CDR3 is TGTGCCAGCAGCTTAGATCCCAATGGCTACACCTTC.